A single sample gave rise to the 8 T cell receptor beta chains below, sequenced in a study of T cell responses to AZD1222 COVID-19 vaccine. Sequencing used immunoSEQ multiplex PCR; TCRdb keeps in-frame clones, though not all of them. The profile shows over 95,000 clones, approximately 89% of them singletons. The sequencing here drew on peripheral blood, taken on day 0 of AZD1222 vaccination. These TCRs come from an adult in good health.

V is TRBV29-1 and J is TRBJ1-6; D is perhaps TRBD1 (5 bases). V gave up 4 bases and J gave up 8 bases, with 12 bases separating them. Germline V gene lookup returns CDR1 SQVTM and CDR2 ANQGSEA. The CDR3 consists of 13 residues. This CDR3 is CSVARGLDSPLHF. The CDR3 DNA reads as TGCAGCGTTGCTAGGGGTCTGGATTCACCCCTCCACTTT. Full variable domain (outside the CDR3, taken from reference TRBV29-1 and TRBJ1-6): SAVISQKPSRDICQRGTSLTIQCQVDSQVTMMFWYRQQPGQSLTLIATANQGSEATYESGFVIDKFPISRPNLTFSTLTVSNMSPEDSSIYLCSVARGLDSPLHFGNGTRLTVT.

Concerning this clone: Other DNA sequences in the sample encode the same CDR3. The CDR3 reads CASSFVSYEQYF. DNA of the CDR3: TGTGCCAGCAGCTTCGTCTCCTACGAGCAGTACTTC. The rearrangement links TRBV5-6 to TRBJ2-7; D not certain. Germline assignment: CDR1 SGHDT and CDR2 YYEEEE. The V gene lost 2 bases and the J gene lost 0 bases, with 3 bases spanning the gap. The CDR3 has 12 residues.

The genes are TRBV19 and TRBJ2-3, with D perhaps matching TRBD1 (5 bases). The germline V and J ends were trimmed by 1 base and 2 bases, with 13 bases remaining between them. The CDR3 runs to 16 residues. Germline CDR1 and CDR2: LNHDA and SQIVND (reference sequence). The CDR3 DNA reads as TGTGCCAGTAGTATAGTCGGCAGGGATCTCACAGATACGCAGTATTTT. Protein sequence: CASSIVGRDLTDTQYF.

The chain uses TRBV9 and TRBJ2-7; D uncertain. CDR3 length: 12 amino acids. V was pared by 3 bases and J by 0 bases, with 4 bases between. The germline V gene has CDR1 SGDLS and CDR2 YYNGEE. The CDR3, as DNA: TGTGCCAGCAGCGGCCCCTCCTACGAGCAGTACTTC. Translating gives CASSGPSYEQYF.

The V and J genes are TRBV19 and TRBJ2-6; tentatively, D is TRBD1 (5 bases). CDR3 length: 13 residues. V was trimmed by 7 bases and J by 2 bases, leaving 6 bases between them. CDR1 is LNHDA and CDR2 is SQIVND in the germline V gene (reference sequence). In DNA form, the CDR3 reads TGTGCCAGTACAGGGACTGGGGCCAACGTCCTGACTTTC. Amino acids: CASTGTGANVLTF.

V is TRBV19 and J is TRBJ2-5; TRBD1 matches at 8 bases. V lost 5 bases to trimming and J lost 3 bases; unmatched junction nucleotides: 8. Germline values: CDR1 LNHDA, CDR2 SQIVND (reference sequence). CDR3 size: 15 residues. The CDR3 spells CASSFLTGGKETQYF. In nucleotides, the CDR3 is TGTGCCAGTAGTTTTCTAACAGGGGGAAAAGAGACCCAGTACTTC.

The rearrangement uses TRBV28 and TRBJ1-2; 11 bases match TRBD1. V was pared by 10 bases and J by 2 bases, with 3 bases of the junction left unmatched. The CDR3 is 13 amino acids. Germline CDR1 MDHEN, CDR2 SYDVKM. CDR3 protein: CATGTGGNYGYTF. As DNA, the CDR3 is TGTGCCACCGGGACAGGGGGGAACTATGGCTACACCTTC.

This clone appeared a single time. V gene TRBV21-1 combines with J gene TRBJ2-7; the table's TRBD2 call for D was not verified on the DNA. TRBV21-1 is a documented pseudogene. The CDR3 runs to 14 residues. The CDR3 spells CASSKRVSGKEQYF. As DNA, the CDR3 is TGTGCCAGCAGCAAAAGAGTCAGCGGGAAAGAGCAGTACTTC.